This T cell receptor (beta chain) came from a study of blood T cells in healthy people across ages. Findings and limits, study-wide: Percentage of naive T cells showed a strong correlation with TCR beta diversity. Estimates of diversity drawn from one million T cells were considered underestimates.

The table lists this clonotype with a few counts. As yet, its antigen is unknown. The authors ran a second PCR of about 6 to 11 cycles using a sample-barcoded 5' primer and a J-beta primer mix. Any given sample supplied a minimum of 2.5 million CDR3-containing paired-end reads. TCRdb independently ran MiXCR on the 5' RACE reads; one entry per CDR3 protein. The sample consists of hundreds of thousands of distinct CDR3 sequences, about 30% of them appearing once. The CDR3 covers 16 residues. Between the trimmed V and J ends, which lost 0 bases and 5 bases, there was a span of 13 bases. The V gene's germline CDR1 is SGHTA and CDR2 FQGNSA.

The sequence came from a woman of 80 years or more in good health. What was sequenced was blood. The chain is built from TRBV7-2 and TRBJ2-2; weak D call: TRBD2 (5 bases). Here the CDR3 DNA reads TGTGCCAGCAGCTTAGCGTCGGGATTAGCTACCGGGGAGCTGTTTTTT. Translation gives CASSLASGLATGELFF. The full variable domain, completed using reference TRBV7-2 and TRBJ2-2, is GAGVSQSPSNKVTEKGKDVELRCDPISGHTALYWYRQSLGQGLEFLIYFQGNSAPDKSGLPSDRFSAERTGGSVSTLTIQRTQQEDSAVYLCASSLASGLATGELFFGEGSRLTVL.